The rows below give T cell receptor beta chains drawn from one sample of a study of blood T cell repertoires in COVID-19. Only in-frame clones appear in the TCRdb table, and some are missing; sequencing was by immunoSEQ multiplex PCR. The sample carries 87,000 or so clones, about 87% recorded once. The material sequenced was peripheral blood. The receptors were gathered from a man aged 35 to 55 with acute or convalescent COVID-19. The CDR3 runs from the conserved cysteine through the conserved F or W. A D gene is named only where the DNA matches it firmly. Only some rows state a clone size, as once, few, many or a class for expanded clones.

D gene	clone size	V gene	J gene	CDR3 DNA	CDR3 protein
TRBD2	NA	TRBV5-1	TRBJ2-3	TGCGCCAGCAGCCATAGCGGGGAGAGCACAGATACGCAGTATTTT	CASSHSGESTDTQYF
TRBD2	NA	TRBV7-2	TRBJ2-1	TGTGCCAGCAGCTTACCGGGACTAGCGGGGGCAGGGCAGTTCTTC	CASSLPGLAGAGQFF
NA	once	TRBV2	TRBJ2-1	TGTGCCAGCAGGAACATGGGCGGGAAGATTACTCCTAGGGAGTTCTTC	CASRNMGGKITPREFF
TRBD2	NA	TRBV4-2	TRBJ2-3	TGTGCCAGCAGCCAACCCACCCCTAGCGGTTACACAGATACGCAGTATTTT	CASSQPTPSGYTDTQYF
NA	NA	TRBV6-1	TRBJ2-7	TGTGCCAGCAGTTCCCCGACGGGCTCCTACGAGCAGTACTTC	CASSSPTGSYEQYF
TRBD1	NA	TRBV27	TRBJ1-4	TGTGCCAGCAGTCGTGACAGGGTCGAGGGTGAAAAACTGTTTTTT	CASSRDRVEGEKLFF
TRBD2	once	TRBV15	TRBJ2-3	TGTGCCACCAGCAGCCAAGATTTGGGGAGGGGAACAGATACGCAGTATTTT	CATSSQDLGRGTDTQYF
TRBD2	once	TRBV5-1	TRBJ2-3	TGCGCCAGCAGCTCGTCTCTGGGACTAGCTTCAGATACGCAGTATTTT	CASSSSLGLASDTQYF
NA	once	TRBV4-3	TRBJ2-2	TGCGCCAGCAGCCAAGAGAGTCGGGATACCGGGGAGCTGTTTTTT	CASSQESRDTGELFF
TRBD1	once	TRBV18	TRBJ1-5	TGTGCCAGCTCACCATCAGGGGGAGGTCAGCCCCAGCATTTT	CASSPSGGGQPQHF
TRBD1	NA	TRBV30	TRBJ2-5	TGTGCCTGGAGTGGTACAGGGGGCTTGGAGACCCAGTACTTC	CAWSGTGGLETQYF
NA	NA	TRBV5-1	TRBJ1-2	TGCGCCAGCAGCGAGACAGTACTTTCTAACTATGGCTACACCTTC	CASSETVLSNYGYTF
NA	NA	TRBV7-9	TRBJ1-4	TGTGCCAGCAGCTCATACGGGACTGATGAAAAACTGTTTTTT	CASSSYGTDEKLFF
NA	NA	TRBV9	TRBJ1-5	TGTGCCAGCAGCGTAGCCCCAGATAGCAATCAGCCCCAGCATTTT	CASSVAPDSNQPQHF
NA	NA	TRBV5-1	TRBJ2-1	TGCGCCAGCAGCCCGGGACGGGGGGCAAATGAGCAGTTCTTC	CASSPGRGANEQFF
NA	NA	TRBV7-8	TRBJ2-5	TGTGCCAGCAGCTTAATCGCCTCAGGAGAGACCCAGTACTTC	CASSLIASGETQYF
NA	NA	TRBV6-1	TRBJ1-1	TGTGCCAGCACCCCAGGGTTTGAAGCTTTCTTT	CASTPGFEAFF
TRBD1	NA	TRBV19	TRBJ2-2	TGTGCCAGTAGCTTACCCCAGGGGGCGGCGGACACCGGGGAGCTGTTTTTT	CASSLPQGAADTGELFF
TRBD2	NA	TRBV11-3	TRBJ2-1	TGTGCCAGCAGCTTCCGAGGAGCGGGAGTGGGTGAGCAGTTCTTC	CASSFRGAGVGEQFF
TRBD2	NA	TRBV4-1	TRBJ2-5	TGCGCCAGCAGCGCTCAGCTACAACTAGCGGGGGGTCATGAGACCCAGTACTTC	CASSAQLQLAGGHETQYF
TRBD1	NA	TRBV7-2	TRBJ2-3	TGTGCCAGCAGCCCAAGGACAGGGTCAGATACGCAGTATTTT	CASSPRTGSDTQYF
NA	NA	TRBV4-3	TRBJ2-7	TGCGCCAGCAGCCAAGATCTTGTCAGGGCCTTCTACGAGCAGTACTTC	CASSQDLVRAFYEQYF
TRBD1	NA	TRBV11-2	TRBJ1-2	TGTGCCAGCAGCTTAGATCAGGGGGCTCCGGGCTACACCTTC	CASSLDQGAPGYTF
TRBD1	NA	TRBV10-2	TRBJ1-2	TGCGCCAGCAGTGATTCCCTGCAGGGGGCGGGGGGCTACACCTTC	CASSDSLQGAGGYTF
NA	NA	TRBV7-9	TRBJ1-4	TGTGCCAGCAGCCCGGCGGGCACTAATGAAAAACTGTTTTTT	CASSPAGTNEKLFF
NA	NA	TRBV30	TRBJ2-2	TGTGCCTGGAGTGATTTCCTTTACACCGGGGAGCTGTTTTTT	CAWSDFLYTGELFF
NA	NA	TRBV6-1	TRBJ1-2	TGTGCCAGCAGTGAACCGGGACACCCGACAGGCTATGGCTACACCTTC	CASSEPGHPTGYGYTF
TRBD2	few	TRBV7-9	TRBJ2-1	TGTGCCAGCAGCCCAATAGCGGGAGAGTCCTACAATGAGCAGTTCTTC	CASSPIAGESYNEQFF
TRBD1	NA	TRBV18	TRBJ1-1	TGTGCCAGCTCATCGACCGGGACAGGGGGCACTGAAGCTTTCTTT	CASSSTGTGGTEAFF
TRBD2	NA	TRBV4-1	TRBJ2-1	TGCGCCAGCAGCCCCGAGCGGGGGGCCTGGAATGAGCAGTTCTTC	CASSPERGAWNEQFF
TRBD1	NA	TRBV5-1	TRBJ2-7	TGCGCCAGCAGCTCCCGACAGGGGAGCTCCTACGAGCAGTACTTC	CASSSRQGSSYEQYF
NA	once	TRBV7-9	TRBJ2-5	TGTGCCAGCAGCTTACTAGAGACCCAGTACTTC	CASSLLETQYF
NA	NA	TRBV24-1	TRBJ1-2	TGTGCCACCAGTGATATAAGGGGGAGTAACTATGGCTACACCTTC	CATSDIRGSNYGYTF
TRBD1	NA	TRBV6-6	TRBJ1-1	TGTGCCAGCAGTCCCCGGAGCTCGGGGACAGGGAGGACTGAAGCTTTCTTT	CASSPRSSGTGRTEAFF
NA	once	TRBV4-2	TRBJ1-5	TGTGCCAGCAGCCACAAGCCGGGACTCCGGATGGATAGCAATCAGCCCCAGCATTTT	CASSHKPGLRMDSNQPQHF
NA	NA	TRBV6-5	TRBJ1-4	TGTGCCAGCAGTTACTCGGGGGGAAAACTGTTTTTT	CASSYSGGKLFF
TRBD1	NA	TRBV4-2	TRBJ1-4	TGTGCCAGCAGCCAAGCCGCCGGGACAGGGAATGAAAAACTGTTTTTT	CASSQAAGTGNEKLFF
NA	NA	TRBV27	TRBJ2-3	TGTGCCAGCGGACTGGGGGGACCCTTCACAGATACGCAGTATTTT	CASGLGGPFTDTQYF
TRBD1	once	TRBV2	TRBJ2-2	TGTGCCAGCAGTGAACAGGGGGCACACGGGGAGCTGTTTTTT	CASSEQGAHGELFF
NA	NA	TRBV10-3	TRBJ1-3	TGTGCCATCAGTGAGGGAGGCTCTGGAAACACCATATATTTT	CAISEGGSGNTIYF
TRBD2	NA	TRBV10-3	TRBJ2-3	TGTGCCATCAGTGTCACTAGCGGGAGGCCAGATACGCAGTATTTT	CAISVTSGRPDTQYF
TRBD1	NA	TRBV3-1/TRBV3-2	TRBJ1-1	TGTGCCAGCAGCCCAAGACAGGGACGGAACACTGAAGCTTTCTTT	CASSPRQGRNTEAFF
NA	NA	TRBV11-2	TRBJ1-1	TGTGCCAGCAGCCCGGACGCGGGTGAAGCTTTCTTT	CASSPDAGEAFF
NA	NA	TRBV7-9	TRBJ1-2	TGTGCCAGCAGCTTAGAAGAGGGCTATGGCTACACCTTC	CASSLEEGYGYTF
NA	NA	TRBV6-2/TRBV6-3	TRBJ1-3	TGTGCCAGCAGCCTGGGACAACAGATAACTGGAAACACCATATATTTT	CASSLGQQITGNTIYF
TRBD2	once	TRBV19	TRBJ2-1	TGTGCCAGTAGAAGACTAGCGGGAGTAGGAAATGAGCAGTTCTTC	CASRRLAGVGNEQFF
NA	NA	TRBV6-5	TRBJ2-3	TGTGCCAGCAGTTACCGCGGGAGCACAGATACGCAGTATTTT	CASSYRGSTDTQYF
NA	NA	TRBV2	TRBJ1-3	TGTGCCAGTGGAAATGCGGGGGCTGGAAACACCATATATTTT	CASGNAGAGNTIYF
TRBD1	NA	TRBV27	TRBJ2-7	TGTGCCAGCAGTTCGCCAGATTGGACAGGGTACTACGAGCAGTACTTC	CASSSPDWTGYYEQYF
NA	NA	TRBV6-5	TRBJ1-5	TGTGCCAGCAGGACACGGAGGGATCAGCCCCAGCATTTT	CASRTRRDQPQHF
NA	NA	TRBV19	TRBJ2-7	TGTGCCAGTAGTAGTACAGGGCTCGAATCCTACGAGCAGTACTTC	CASSSTGLESYEQYF
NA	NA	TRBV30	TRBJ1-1	TGTGCCTGGAGTTTCCTTATAGGGGAGAACACTGAAGCTTTCTTT	CAWSFLIGENTEAFF
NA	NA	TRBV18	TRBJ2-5	TGTGCCAGCTCACGACTGAATCGGGAGACCCAGTACTTC	CASSRLNRETQYF